One and the same sample provided the 27 T cell receptor beta chains below, sequenced in a study of CD8+ T cells in alopecia areata (dated by TCRdb to the late 2010s). Library construction relied on the immunoSEQ multiplex PCR assay. RNA was extracted from all samples and reverse transcribed into cDNA as template for TCR sequencing. The source is immuneACCESS, and TCRdb retained only in-frame sequences with V and J called. Part of the clones is not carried over; for the studies checked, unresolved V genes explain less than half of this, and the remainder is unexplained. The sample yields 190,000 or so clones; roughly 60% were counted once. The ten top clones hold 5.5% of the sample. This specimen's time point label, per the study, means: around 26 weeks on oral tofacitinib. The treatment or condition label here, explained by the study, means: oral pan-JAK inhibitor, 5-10 mg twice daily. The material was CD4+ T cells sorted from blood, obtained at week 24, from a patient treated with tofacitinib. The receptors were gathered from a human donor with alopecia areata.

The chain recombines TRBV7-2 with TRBJ1-5, with D uncertain. V gave up 0 bases and J gave up 1 base, with 7 bases separating them. The V gene's germline CDR1 is SGHTA and CDR2 FQGNSA. The CDR3 totals 15 residues. CDR3 in amino acids: CASSLAGVSNQPQHF. As DNA, the CDR3 is TGTGCCAGCAGCTTAGCGGGAGTCAGCAATCAGCCCCAGCATTTT.

This clone was observed a few times. Here the CDR3 DNA reads TGTGCCAGCAGCTTAGAGCAGGGGAGGTACGAAAGCACAGATACGCAGTATTTT. Translation gives CASSLEQGRYESTDTQYF. The chain employs TRBV13 and TRBJ2-3; D tentatively reads TRBD1 or TRBD2 (6 bases each). CDR1 is PRHDT and CDR2 is FYEKMQ in the germline V gene (reference sequence). This CDR3 is built from 18 residues. The V end was cut by 1 base, the J end by 0 bases, with 17 bases between.

The chain has TRBV4-3 and TRBJ2-1; 8 positions match TRBD2. The CDR3 contains 16 residues. Unmatched junction bases numbered 10, after V lost 0 bases and J lost 9 bases. Germline values: CDR1 LGHNA, CDR2 YSLEER. CDR3 DNA sequence: TGCGCCAGCAGCCAAGAACCCAGCGGGAGAGGTGGTGAGCAGTTCTTC. It encodes CASSQEPSGRGGEQFF.

This chain uses TRBV5-6 with TRBJ1-1, with 9 bases aligning to TRBD1. CDR1 SGHDT and CDR2 YYEEEE come from the germline V gene. The CDR3 sequence is 16 residues long. V was clipped by 5 bases and J by 7 bases; unmatched bases: 15. In nucleotides, the CDR3 is TGTGCCAGCAGAATGGCGGGGAACAGGGGGCTGGGTGAAGCTTTCTTT. As protein: CASRMAGNRGLGEAFF.

This sequence joins TRBV18 and TRBJ1-6; 9 bases fit TRBD1. The CDR3 extends over 14 amino acids. Germline CDR1 KGHSH, CDR2 LQKENI. Trimming cost V 3 bases and J 8 bases; bases outside gene matches: 2. DNA of the CDR3: TGTGCCAGCTCACCTCGGGACAGGGATTCACCCCTCCACTTT. Translating gives CASSPRDRDSPLHF.

The CDR3 loop is CAWSEGKWGYGYTF. Here the CDR3 DNA reads TGTGCCTGGAGTGAAGGGAAGTGGGGCTATGGCTACACCTTC. The chain combines TRBV30 with TRBJ1-2; D gene unclear. This CDR3 is built from 14 residues. Germline CDR1 reads GTSNPN; CDR2 reads SVGIG (reference sequence). Trimming removed 1 base at V and 4 bases at J, with 13 bases between.

This clone occurred a few times. The rearrangement joins TRBV5-5 to TRBJ2-5; D ambiguous. The CDR3 is made up of 15 amino acids. Per the germline V gene, CDR1 is SGHKS and CDR2 is YYEKEE (reference sequence). Trimming cost V 0 bases and J 7 bases, with 16 bases left between them. CDR3 nucleotide sequence: TGTGCCAGCAGCTTGGATTCGGCGGCGGAAGCGACCCAGTACTTC. It yields the protein CASSLDSAAEATQYF.

The V and J genes are TRBV7-9 and TRBJ2-7, with 10 bases identical to TRBD2. This CDR3 is built from 12 residues. CDR1 and CDR2 (germline): SEHNR, FQNEAQ (reference sequence). Trimming at V came to 6 bases and at J to 11 bases, leaving 7 bases not matched to a gene. For the CDR3, the DNA is TGTGCCAGCAGTTCTAGCGGGAGTAAGGAGTACTTC. Translating it yields CASSSSGSKEYF.

The V gene is TRBV9, the J gene TRBJ2-7; 9 bases are shared with TRBD2. V shed 1 base and J 3 bases; nucleotides not matched to a gene: 2. CDR1 and CDR2 from the germline V gene are SGDLS and YYNGEE. The CDR3 has 14 amino acids. The CDR3 DNA reads TGTGCCAGCAGCGTACTTAGCGGGAGCTACGAGCAGTACTTC. Translated: CASSVLSGSYEQYF. The whole variable domain, remainder taken from reference TRBV9 and TRBJ2-7, is DSGVTQTPKHLITATGQRVTLRCSPRSGDLSVYWYQQSLDQGLQFLIQYYNGEERAKGNILERFSAQQFPDLHSELNLSSLELGDSALYFCASSVLSGSYEQYFGPGTRLTVT.

The chain links TRBV11-2 to TRBJ1-1; D not certain. V shed 3 bases and J shed 1 base, with 9 bases lying between them. Germline CDR1 and CDR2: SGHAT and FQNNGV. The CDR3 is 14 residues long. Written as DNA, the CDR3 is TGTGCCAGCAGCTTGGCCAGTCAGAACACTGAAGCTTTCTTT. Amino acids: CASSLASQNTEAFF.

This clone was observed a few times. The V gene is TRBV10-3, the J gene TRBJ2-7; D perhaps matches TRBD2 (5 bases). Germline V gene lookup returns CDR1 ENHRY and CDR2 SYGVKD. CDR3 size: 13 residues. Trimming shortened V by 2 bases and J by 3 bases, and 8 bases separated the two germline ends. The CDR3 region has the DNA TGTGCCATCAGTGAGAGGGAGAGCTACGAGCAGTACTTC. Protein sequence: CAISERESYEQYF.

This clone was counted only a few times. The chain combines TRBV4-1 with TRBJ2-7, with 7 positions matching TRBD1. There are 15 residues in the CDR3. Germline V gene data show CDR1 as MGHRA and CDR2 as YSYEKL. V lost 0 bases to trimming and J lost 6 bases; unmatched junction nucleotides: 8. The CDR3 loop is CASSQEETGSLEQYF. DNA of the CDR3: TGCGCCAGCAGCCAAGAAGAGACAGGGTCCCTCGAGCAGTACTTC.

This clone was observed a handful of times. The chain has TRBV29-1 and TRBJ2-1, with 13 bases that match TRBD2. The CDR3 runs to 14 residues. V lost 6 bases to trimming and J lost 8 bases; unmatched junction nucleotides: 7. The V gene's germline CDR1 is SQVTM and CDR2 ANQGSEA. CDR3 amino acids: CSVALAGGPHEQFF. The CDR3 nucleotides are TGCAGCGTGGCACTAGCGGGAGGGCCCCATGAGCAGTTCTTC.

J is TRBJ1-2 and V is TRBV7-9; D remains unclear. V was shortened by 5 bases and J by 5 bases, with 18 bases between the two germline ends. Per germline, CDR1 SEHNR and CDR2 FQNEAQ (reference sequence). CDR3 size: 15 residues. CDR3 protein: CASSHAAARSYGYTF. The CDR3 nucleotides are TGTGCCAGCAGCCATGCTGCTGCCAGGAGTTATGGCTACACCTTC.

The gene calls are TRBV4-1 and TRBJ1-5; D may be TRBD1 (5 bases). CDR3 length: 16 amino acids. Per germline, CDR1 MGHRA and CDR2 YSYEKL. V was clipped by 1 base and J by 2 bases, with 12 bases between them. The CDR3 sequence: CASSQVSLGGNQPQHF. CDR3 in DNA: TGCGCCAGCAGCCAAGTATCACTGGGGGGCAATCAGCCCCAGCATTTT.

V and J are TRBV19 and TRBJ1-5; the match to TRBD1 covers 8 bases. Germline-derived CDR1 and CDR2 are LNHDA and SQIVND (reference sequence). This CDR3 is 14 amino acids long. Trimming at V came to 6 bases and at J to 7 bases, leaving 8 bases not matched to a gene. The CDR3 nucleotides read TGTGCCAGTAGCCGCGACAGGGGCAGGCAGCCCCAGCATTTT. Protein sequence: CASSRDRGRQPQHF.

The chain combines TRBV30 with TRBJ1-2, with 7 bases matching TRBD1. Unmatched junction bases numbered 5, after V lost 2 bases and J lost 11 bases. This CDR3 has 11 residues. CDR1 is GTSNPN and CDR2 is SVGIG in the germline V gene (reference sequence). CDR3: CAWSTGQKYTF. CDR3 coding DNA: TGTGCCTGGAGTACGGGACAGAAGTACACCTTC. Using reference TRBV30 and TRBJ1-2 for the parts outside the CDR3, the full variable domain is SQTIHQWPATLVQPVGSPLSLECTVEGTSNPNLYWYRQAAGRGLQLLFYSVGIGQISSEVPQNLSASRPQDRQFILSSKKLLLSDSGFYLCAWSTGQKYTFGSGTRLTVV.

This rearrangement joins TRBV28 to TRBJ2-7, with 9 bases lining up with TRBD1. The CDR3 contains 15 residues. Germline V gene data show CDR1 as MDHEN and CDR2 as SYDVKM. The trim removed 5 bases at V and 4 bases at J, leaving 9 bases unmatched. The CDR3, as DNA: TGTGCCAGCAGTCCCCGACAGGGGGGGGTTTACGAGCAGTACTTC. It yields the protein CASSPRQGGVYEQYF.

This chain uses TRBV2 with TRBJ2-7; no clear D. V shed 8 bases and J shed 7 bases, with 15 bases lying between them. Germline V gene lookup returns CDR1 SNHLY and CDR2 FYNNEI. The CDR3 spans 12 residues. Here the CDR3 DNA reads TGTGCCAGCCACGGCAGTCTAGTTGAGCAGTACTTC. Translating gives CASHGSLVEQYF.

This clone is a singleton in its sample. The CDR3 sequence is CASSLSSPDSPRNTEAFF. In nucleotides, the CDR3 is TGTGCCAGCAGTTTATCGTCCCCGGACAGTCCCAGGAACACTGAAGCTTTCTTT. This rearrangement joins TRBV27 to TRBJ1-1; a weak D match, TRBD1 (6 bases). V was trimmed by 0 bases and J by 1 base, leaving 18 bases between them. This CDR3 spans 18 amino acids. Germline CDR1 reads MNHEY; CDR2 reads SMNVEV (reference sequence).

This clone was observed once. For the CDR3, the DNA is TGTGCCAGCAGCCAAGACTACGAGCAGTACTTC. It codes for CASSQDYEQYF. The chain uses TRBV14 and TRBJ2-7, with D uncertain. The germline V gene has CDR1 SGHDN and CDR2 FVKESK. V lost 0 bases and J lost 3, with 0 bases in between. The CDR3 totals 11 residues.

This chain links TRBV9 with TRBJ1-2, with D possibly being TRBD1 (6 bases). The germline CDR1 and CDR2 sequences are SGDLS and YYNGEE. Trimming pared 4 bases from V and 4 bases from J, leaving 14 bases between. CDR3 length: 14 residues. CDR3 loop: CASSTPDSFYGYTF. CDR3 sequence (DNA): TGTGCCAGCAGCACCCCGGACAGTTTCTATGGCTACACCTTC.

The chain joins TRBV7-2 to TRBJ2-1; 9 bases map to TRBD1. Germline V CDR1 and CDR2: SGHTA, FQGNSA. CDR3 size: 13 residues. Trimming cost V 7 bases and J 6 bases; bases outside gene matches: 4. The CDR3 sequence: CASTGQGGNEQFF. For the CDR3, the DNA is TGTGCCAGCACGGGACAGGGTGGCAATGAGCAGTTCTTC.

This rearrangement joins TRBV18 to TRBJ2-3, with 9 bases that match TRBD2. CDR1 and CDR2 from the germline V gene are KGHSH and LQKENI. V was clipped by 5 bases and J by 2 bases; unmatched bases: 5. The CDR3 loop spans 15 amino acids. DNA of the CDR3: TGTGCCAGCTCAAGCACTAGCGGGCCCACAGATACGCAGTATTTT. It translates to CASSSTSGPTDTQYF.

V is TRBV9 and J is TRBJ2-3, with D unresolved. Trimming took 0 bases from V and 8 from J, leaving 13 bases between them. Germline V CDR1 and CDR2: SGDLS, YYNGEE. The CDR3 has 14 amino acids. Written as DNA, the CDR3 is TGTGCCAGCAGCGTAGAACCGGTAGCCGTTACGCAGTATTTT. Amino acid sequence: CASSVEPVAVTQYF. The full variable domain, with the rest looked up from reference TRBV9 and TRBJ2-3, is DSGVTQTPKHLITATGQRVTLRCSPRSGDLSVYWYQQSLDQGLQFLIQYYNGEERAKGNILERFSAQQFPDLHSELNLSSLELGDSALYFCASSVEPVAVTQYFGPGTRLTVL.

This clone appeared a few times. The chain is built from TRBV18 and TRBJ1-3; D remains ambiguous. Germline loops: CDR1 KGHSH, CDR2 LQKENI. This CDR3 region has 16 residues. The V gene lost 2 bases and the J gene lost 0 bases, with 11 bases spanning the gap. CDR3 residues: CASSPIADDSGNTIYF. CDR3 nucleotide sequence: TGTGCCAGCTCACCAATAGCAGATGACTCTGGAAACACCATATATTTT. The entire variable domain, with the rest obtained from reference TRBV18 and TRBJ1-3, is as follows: NAGVMQNPRHLVRRRGQEARLRCSPMKGHSHVYWYRQLPEEGLKFMVYLQKENIIDESGMPKERFSAEFPKEGPSILRIQQVVRGDSAAYFCASSPIADDSGNTIYFGEGSWLTVV.

The rearrangement joins TRBV5-1 to TRBJ2-3; no definite D call. Germline V gene data show CDR1 as SGHRS and CDR2 as YFSETQ. V was trimmed by 4 bases and J by 0 bases, leaving 12 bases between them. The CDR3 totals 15 residues. The CDR3 DNA sequence: TGCGCCAGCAGCCCCTCTTATGGAAGCACAGATACGCAGTATTTT. Amino acid sequence: CASSPSYGSTDTQYF.